Listed here are 27 T cell receptor beta chains from one sample, sequenced in a study of CD8 T cells in ankylosing spondylitis. TCRdb re-analysed the 5' RACE reads in MiXCR, keeping a single row per CDR3 protein. The sample yields 100,000 to 150,000 distinct CDR3 sequences, roughly 8.8% seen once. The sample taken for sequencing was blood, either unsorted or a sorted T cell fraction (not recorded which). The receptors originated from a male donor with ankylosing spondylitis or in good health (not recorded which).

The chain recombines TRBV12-3 or TRBV12-4 with TRBJ2-1, with 11 nucleotides matching TRBD2. This CDR3 has 20 residues. V was pared by 5 bases and J by 6 bases, with 21 bases of the junction left unmatched. The CDR3 sequence: CASSLIRVPMETSGSNEQFF. In DNA form, the CDR3 reads TGTGCCAGCAGTCTAATCAGGGTTCCGATGGAAACTAGCGGGAGCAATGAGCAGTTCTTC.

This clonotype was observed many times. The V gene is TRBV12-3 or TRBV12-4, the J gene TRBJ1-1, with TRBD1 as a possible D gene (5 bases). V was shortened by 6 bases and J by 10 bases, with 21 bases between the two germline ends. The CDR3 is 14 residues long. This CDR3 reads CASSLAGQRVRAFF. CDR3 coding DNA: TGTGCCAGCAGCCTGGCAGGGCAGCGGGTTCGAGCTTTCTTT.

This clonotype came up a few times. The V call is TRBV29-1, the J call TRBJ2-7; no firm D call. The length of the CDR3 is 13 residues. CDR1 SQVTM and CDR2 ANQGSEA come from the germline V gene. Trimming stripped 7 bases from V and 2 bases from J, with 15 bases between. The CDR3 DNA reads as TGCAGCGCTCCAAATCCGGGCCCCTACGAGCAGTACTTC. This sequence encodes CSAPNPGPYEQYF.

V and J are TRBV20-1 and TRBJ2-5, with TRBD2 matching over 11 bases. The trim removed 3 bases at V and 2 bases at J, leaving 5 bases unmatched. The CDR3 has 15 amino acids. Germline V gene data show CDR1 as DFQATT and CDR2 as SNEGSKA (reference sequence). The CDR3 loop is CSARLAGGNQETQYF. CDR3 DNA sequence: TGCAGTGCTAGGCTAGCGGGAGGCAATCAAGAGACCCAGTACTTC.

This clonotype was seen many times. The rearrangement links TRBV28 to TRBJ2-7; the match to TRBD1 covers 8 bases. Trimming cost V 5 bases and J 4 bases; bases outside gene matches: 16. Germline V lookup: CDR1 MDHEN, CDR2 SYDVKM. The CDR3 totals 17 residues. CDR3 region: CASSDQDRVRDRYEQYF. For the CDR3, the DNA is TGTGCCAGCAGTGACCAGGACAGGGTTAGGGATAGGTACGAGCAGTACTTC.

The V call is TRBV20-1, the J call TRBJ2-3; no clear D. The V end lost 0 bases, the J end lost 0 bases, and 19 bases lay between the germline ends. CDR1 is DFQATT, CDR2 SNEGSKA, per germline (reference sequence). The CDR3 length is 18 residues. CDR3 bases: TGCAGTGCTAGAGATCACCTTGTCTGGGCCGCTAGCACAGATACGCAGTATTTT. This sequence encodes CSARDHLVWAASTDTQYF.

This clonotype was counted at least ten times. This chain connects TRBV5-1 to TRBJ2-3; unclear D gene. The CDR3 sequence is 13 residues long. Between the trimmed V and J ends, which lost 2 bases and 1 base, there was a span of 5 bases. From germline, CDR1 is SGHRS and CDR2 YFSETQ. The CDR3 nucleotides read TGCGCCAGCAGCTTTTTCGGCACAGATACGCAGTATTTT. Protein: CASSFFGTDTQYF.

There are many counts of this clonotype. The chain carries TRBV27 and TRBJ2-5; D not certain. Trimming left V 4 bases short and J 5 bases short, with 14 bases between. The CDR3 is made up of 14 amino acids. Germline CDR1 and CDR2: MNHEY and SMNVEV (reference sequence). The CDR3 sequence is CASSSGPKGETQYF. In DNA, the CDR3 is TGTGCCAGCAGTTCCGGGCCCAAAGGGGAGACCCAGTACTTC.

The table lists this clonotype with a count of one. This clone may be a read error of a much larger clone one base away. The rearrangement joins TRBV20-1 to TRBJ2-1, with D unclear. This CDR3 contains 11 residues. The germline V gene encodes CDR1 DFQATT and CDR2 SNEGSKA (reference sequence). CDR3 sequence (DNA): TGCAGTGCTAGACCTTACAATGACCAGTTCTTC. This sequence encodes CSARPYNDQFF.

This clonotype has ten or more counts. V and J are TRBV7-9 and TRBJ1-6; no firm D call. The CDR3 totals 15 residues. Trimming cost V 4 bases and J 3 bases, with 10 bases left between them. Germline V gives CDR1 SEHNR, CDR2 FQNEAQ (reference sequence). In nucleotides, the CDR3 is TGTGCCAGCAGCTCCATGGGGAACTATAATTCACCCCTCCACTTT. Residues: CASSSMGNYNSPLHF.

In its sample, this clonotype was seen many times. The chain recombines TRBV6-1 with TRBJ2-3, with no clear D. Germline loops: CDR1 MNHNS, CDR2 SASEGT. CDR3 length: 16 amino acids. With 6 bases removed from V and 1 base from J, the gap between germline ends came to 17 bases. The CDR3 spells CASSARPTLGTDTQYF. The CDR3, as DNA: TGTGCCAGCAGCGCCCGCCCCACCCTGGGCACAGATACGCAGTATTTT.

Ten or more counts support this clonotype. This rearrangement joins TRBV3-1 to TRBJ2-4; no definite D call. CDR3 length: 13 residues. Trimming stripped 0 bases from V and 5 bases from J, with 5 bases between. The V gene's germline CDR1 is LGHDT and CDR2 YNNKEL (reference sequence). The CDR3 DNA follows: TGTGCCAGCAGCCAAGATCTTGAAAACATTCAGTACTTC. Translating gives CASSQDLENIQYF.

This clonotype was seen repeatedly, ten times or more. The chain recombines TRBV18 with TRBJ2-5; no clear D. The CDR3 has 13 residues. Germline CDR1 is KGHSH and CDR2 is LQKENI. The V gene lost 2 bases and the J gene lost 2 bases, with 6 bases spanning the gap. As DNA, the CDR3 is TGTGCCAGCTCACCAGGATTACAAGAGACCCAGTACTTC. Its translation is CASSPGLQETQYF. Looking up the rest from reference TRBV18 and TRBJ2-5 gives the full variable domain: NAGVMQNPRHLVRRRGQEARLRCSPMKGHSHVYWYRQLPEEGLKFMVYLQKENIIDESGMPKERFSAEFPKEGPSILRIQQVVRGDSAAYFCASSPGLQETQYFGPGTRLLVL.

Many counts were recorded for this clonotype. This chain uses TRBV5-5 with TRBJ2-3, with 8 bases matching TRBD1. J was trimmed by 2 bases and V by 5 bases; bases with no gene match: 7. Germline values: CDR1 SGHKS, CDR2 YYEKEE (reference sequence). The CDR3 is 15 residues long. CDR3 sequence reads: CASRPGQANTDTQYF. The DNA of the CDR3 is TGTGCCAGCAGGCCGGGACAGGCAAACACAGATACGCAGTATTTT.

The rearrangement uses TRBV7-9 and TRBJ1-1, with D maybe TRBD1 (6 bases). The CDR3 covers 16 residues. Germline-derived CDR1 and CDR2 are SEHNR and FQNEAQ (reference sequence). V was cut by 0 bases and J by 4 bases, with 15 bases left in between. The CDR3 bases are TGTGCCAGCAGCTTAGCGATAGGCAGGGGCCCCACTGAAGCTTTCTTT. Its protein is CASSLAIGRGPTEAFF.

This clonotype was observed a few times. The V gene is TRBV15, the J gene TRBJ2-7, with D perhaps TRBD1 (5 bases). CDR1 and CDR2 from the germline V gene are LNHNV and YYDKDF (reference sequence). There are 13 residues in the CDR3. With 3 bases removed from V and 2 bases from J, the gap between germline ends came to 8 bases. The CDR3 nucleotides read TGTGCCACCAGCAGCTCAGGGACCTACGAGCAGTACTTC. Protein product: CATSSSGTYEQYF.

Ten or more counts support this clonotype. V gene TRBV6-2 or TRBV6-3 combines with J gene TRBJ2-3, with 11 nucleotides matching TRBD2. V dropped 7 bases and J dropped 5; count of bases not matched to a gene: 8. The germline CDR1 and CDR2 sequences are MNHEY and SVGEGT. The CDR3 is 15 residues long. This CDR3 reads CASKSGTSGLDTQYF. CDR3 in DNA: TGTGCCAGCAAGTCCGGGACTAGCGGATTAGATACGCAGTATTTT.

A few counts support this clonotype. The CDR3 loop is CSVETGVGGETQYF. The CDR3 DNA sequence: TGCAGCGTTGAAACGGGAGTTGGGGGAGAGACCCAGTACTTC. The chain combines TRBV29-1 with TRBJ2-5; D may be TRBD2 (6 bases). V was clipped by 2 bases and J by 4 bases, with 14 bases between them. Germline assignment: CDR1 SQVTM and CDR2 ANQGSEA. The CDR3 runs 14 residues.

This clonotype occurred many times. The chain uses TRBV15 and TRBJ2-2; tentatively, D is TRBD1 (5 bases). V was pared by 0 bases and J by 0 bases, with 14 bases between. This CDR3 spans 18 amino acids. The germline V gene encodes CDR1 LNHNV and CDR2 YYDKDF (reference sequence). The chain's CDR3 is CATSRDLPRQPNTGELFF. CDR3 DNA: TGTGCCACCAGCAGAGATCTTCCAAGACAGCCGAACACCGGGGAGCTGTTTTTT.

This clonotype has ten or more counts. This rearrangement joins TRBV5-1 to TRBJ2-1, with D perhaps matching TRBD1 (6 bases). The V gene's germline CDR1 is SGHRS and CDR2 YFSETQ. The CDR3 has 15 residues. V lost 4 bases and J 3 bases, leaving 14 bases between the germline ends. CDR3 nucleotide sequence: TGCGCCAGCAGCACCCAGGGGTCGGTCTACAATGAGCAGTTCTTC. This gives the protein CASSTQGSVYNEQFF.

There are many counts of this clonotype. The gene calls are TRBV10-3 and TRBJ2-1; no firm D call. This CDR3 is built from 11 residues. V lost 3 bases and J 10 bases, leaving 7 bases between the germline ends. Germline loops: CDR1 ENHRY, CDR2 SYGVKD. As DNA, the CDR3 is TGTGCCATCAGTGATAAGGAGGAGCAGTTCTTC. This codes for CAISDKEEQFF.

The chain employs TRBV7-2 and TRBJ2-5; D might be TRBD1 (7 bases). Trimming pared 1 base from V and 4 bases from J, leaving 16 bases between. This CDR3 spans 16 amino acids. Germline-derived CDR1 and CDR2 are SGHTA and FQGNSA. CDR3 sequence: CASSLEEGARGETQYF. CDR3 DNA: TGTGCCAGCAGCTTAGAGGAGGGGGCGCGCGGAGAGACCCAGTACTTC.

This clonotype was detected ten times or more. This chain uses TRBV7-2 with TRBJ2-5; D possibly matches TRBD1 or TRBD2 (5 bases each). In germline, CDR1 is SGHTA, CDR2 FQGNSA. This CDR3 spans 14 amino acids. V was cut by 5 bases and J by 8 bases, with 18 bases left in between. The DNA for the CDR3 is TGTGCCAGCAGCCCTAATTTGGGGGACGCAACCCAGTACTTC. Translating gives CASSPNLGDATQYF.

In its sample, this clonotype was seen many times. The J gene is TRBJ1-1, the V gene TRBV7-9, with D unclear. Germline loops: CDR1 SEHNR, CDR2 FQNEAQ (reference sequence). Trimming took 1 base from V and 1 from J, leaving 10 bases between them. The CDR3 has 15 amino acids. The DNA for the CDR3 is TGTGCCAGCAGCTTAGTAGAGGGCAGGAACACTGAAGCTTTCTTT. It encodes CASSLVEGRNTEAFF. Full variable domain (remainder filled in from reference TRBV7-9 and TRBJ1-1): DTGVSQNPRHKITKRGQNVTFRCDPISEHNRLYWYRQTLGQGPEFLTYFQNEAQLEKSRLLSDRFSAERPKGSFSTLEIQRTEQGDSAMYLCASSLVEGRNTEAFFGQGTRLTVV.

The gene calls are TRBV7-2 and TRBJ2-7, with TRBD2 matching over 15 bases. Germline V lookup: CDR1 SGHTA, CDR2 FQGNSA. The CDR3 covers 17 residues. V gave up 5 bases and J gave up 4 bases; unmatched junction bases: 9. The CDR3 sequence: CASSGDRTSGRVYEQYF. In nucleotides, the CDR3 is TGTGCCAGCAGCGGCGATCGGACTAGCGGGAGGGTGTACGAGCAGTACTTC. Full variable domain (outside the CDR3, taken from reference TRBV7-2 and TRBJ2-7): GAGVSQSPSNKVTEKGKDVELRCDPISGHTALYWYRQSLGQGLEFLIYFQGNSAPDKSGLPSDRFSAERTGGSVSTLTIQRTQQEDSAVYLCASSGDRTSGRVYEQYFGPGTRLTVT.

This clonotype was observed a handful of times. The chain employs TRBV5-1 and TRBJ2-1; D is ambiguous. This CDR3 is 12 amino acids long. V was shortened by 1 base and J by 5 bases, with 4 bases between the two germline ends. The germline CDR1 and CDR2 sequences are SGHRS and YFSETQ. CDR3 in DNA: TGCGCCAGCAGCTTGTGGGACAATGAGCAGTTCTTC. Protein sequence: CASSLWDNEQFF.

V and J are TRBV19 and TRBJ2-2, with 9 bases fitting TRBD1. V was pared by 6 bases and J by 6 bases, with 8 bases of the junction left unmatched. This CDR3 has 15 residues. From germline, CDR1 is LNHDA and CDR2 SQIVND (reference sequence). CDR3 sequence: CASRTGTGIAGELFF. CDR3 nucleotide sequence: TGTGCCAGTAGGACCGGGACAGGGATCGCCGGGGAGCTGTTTTTT.